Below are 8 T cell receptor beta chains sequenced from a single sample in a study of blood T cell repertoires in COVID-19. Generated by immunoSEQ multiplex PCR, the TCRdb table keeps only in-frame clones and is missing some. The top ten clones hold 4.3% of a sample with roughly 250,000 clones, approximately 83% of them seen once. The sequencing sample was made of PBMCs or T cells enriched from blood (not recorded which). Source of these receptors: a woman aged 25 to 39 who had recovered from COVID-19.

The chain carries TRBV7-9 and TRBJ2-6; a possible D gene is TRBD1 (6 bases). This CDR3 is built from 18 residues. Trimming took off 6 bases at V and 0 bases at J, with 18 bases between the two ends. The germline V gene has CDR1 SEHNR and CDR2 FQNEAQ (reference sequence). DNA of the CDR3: TGTGCCAGCAGTCAGGGGCTCCTTCCTAACTCTGGGGCCAACGTCCTGACTTTC. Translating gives CASSQGLLPNSGANVLTF.

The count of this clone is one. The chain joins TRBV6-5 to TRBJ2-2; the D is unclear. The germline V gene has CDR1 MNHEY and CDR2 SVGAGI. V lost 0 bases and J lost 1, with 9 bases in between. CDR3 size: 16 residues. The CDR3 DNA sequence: TGTGCCAGCAGTTACTCGGAGCGTCGGAACACCGGGGAGCTGTTTTTT. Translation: CASSYSERRNTGELFF.

This chain's CDR3 is CASSERGNTEAFF. The CDR3 DNA reads as TGCGCCAGCAGTGAGAGGGGGAACACTGAAGCTTTCTTT. The chain links TRBV10-2 to TRBJ1-1; TRBD1 is a possible D gene (5 bases). Germline CDR1 WSHSY, CDR2 SAAADI. With 2 bases removed from V and 1 base from J, the gap between germline ends came to 5 bases. The CDR3 runs to 13 residues.

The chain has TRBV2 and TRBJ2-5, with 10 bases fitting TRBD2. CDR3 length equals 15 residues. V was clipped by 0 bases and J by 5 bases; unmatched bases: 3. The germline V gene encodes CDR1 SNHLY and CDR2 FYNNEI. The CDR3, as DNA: TGTGCCAGCAGTGAAGCGCGGGGACTAGCGGAGACCCAGTACTTC. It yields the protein CASSEARGLAETQYF. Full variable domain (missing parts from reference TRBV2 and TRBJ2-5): EPEVTQTPSHQVTQMGQEVILRCVPISNHLYFYWYRQILGQKVEFLVSFYNNEISEKSEIFDDQFSVERPDGSNFTLKIRSTKLEDSAMYFCASSEARGLAETQYFGPGTRLLVL.

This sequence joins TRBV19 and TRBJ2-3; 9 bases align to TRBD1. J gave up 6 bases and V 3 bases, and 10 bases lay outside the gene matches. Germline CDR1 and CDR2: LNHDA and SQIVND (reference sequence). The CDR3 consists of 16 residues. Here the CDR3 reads CASSIRTGTGSDTQYF. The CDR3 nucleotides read TGTGCCAGTAGTATCAGGACCGGGACAGGGTCGGATACGCAGTATTTT.

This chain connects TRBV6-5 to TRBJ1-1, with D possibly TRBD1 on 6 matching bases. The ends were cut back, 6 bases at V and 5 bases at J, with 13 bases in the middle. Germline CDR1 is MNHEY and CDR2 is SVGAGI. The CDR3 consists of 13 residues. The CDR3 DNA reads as TGTGCCAGCAGCCTCGATCAGGGGACTGAAGCTTTCTTT. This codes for CASSLDQGTEAFF.

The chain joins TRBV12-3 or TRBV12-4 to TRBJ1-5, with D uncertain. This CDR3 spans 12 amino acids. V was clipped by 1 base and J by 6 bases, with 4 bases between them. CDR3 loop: CASSLGIQPQHF. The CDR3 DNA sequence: TGTGCCAGCAGTTTAGGTATTCAGCCCCAGCATTTT.

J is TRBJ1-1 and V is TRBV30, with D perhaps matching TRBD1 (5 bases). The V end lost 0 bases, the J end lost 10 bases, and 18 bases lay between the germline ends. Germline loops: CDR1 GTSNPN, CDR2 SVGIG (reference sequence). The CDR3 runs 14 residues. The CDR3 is CAWSVVRTGLRAFF. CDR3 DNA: TGTGCCTGGAGTGTAGTTCGAACGGGACTGAGAGCTTTCTTT.